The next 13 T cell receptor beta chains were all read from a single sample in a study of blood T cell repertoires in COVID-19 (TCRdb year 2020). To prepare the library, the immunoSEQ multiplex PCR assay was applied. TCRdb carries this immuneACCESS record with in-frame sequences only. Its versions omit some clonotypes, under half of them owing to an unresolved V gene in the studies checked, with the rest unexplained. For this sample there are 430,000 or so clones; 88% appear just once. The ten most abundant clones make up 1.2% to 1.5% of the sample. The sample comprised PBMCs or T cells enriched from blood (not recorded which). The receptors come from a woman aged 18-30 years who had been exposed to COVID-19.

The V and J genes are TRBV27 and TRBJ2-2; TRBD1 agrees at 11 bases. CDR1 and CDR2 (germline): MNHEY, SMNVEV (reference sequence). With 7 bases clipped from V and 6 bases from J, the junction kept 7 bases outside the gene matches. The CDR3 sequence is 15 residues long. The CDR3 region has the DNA TGTGCCAGCACTTTCGGGACAGGGGGTGCCGGGGAGCTGTTTTTT. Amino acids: CASTFGTGGAGELFF.

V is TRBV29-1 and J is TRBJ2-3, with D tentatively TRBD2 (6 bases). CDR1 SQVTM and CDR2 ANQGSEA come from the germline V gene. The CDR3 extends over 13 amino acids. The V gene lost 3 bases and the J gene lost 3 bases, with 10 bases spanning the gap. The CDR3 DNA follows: TGCAGCGTTGACGCGGGGCCGACAGATACGCAGTATTTT. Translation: CSVDAGPTDTQYF.

CDR3 bases: TGTGCCAGCTCACCACGAGGGTCCCCACTAGCCGAGCAGTACTTC. It specifies CASSPRGSPLAEQYF. This chain joins TRBV18 and TRBJ2-7, with a possible D match to TRBD2 (6 bases). Germline loops: CDR1 KGHSH, CDR2 LQKENI. The V and J ends lost 1 base and 6 bases respectively, with 16 bases between them. The CDR3 contains 15 residues.

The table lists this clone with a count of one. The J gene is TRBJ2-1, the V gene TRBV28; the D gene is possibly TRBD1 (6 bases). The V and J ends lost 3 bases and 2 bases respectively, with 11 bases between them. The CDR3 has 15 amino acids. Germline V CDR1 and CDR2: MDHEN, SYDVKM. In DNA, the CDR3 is TGTGCCAGCAGTTTTATCGACAGGCCCTACAATGAGCAGTTCTTC. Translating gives CASSFIDRPYNEQFF.

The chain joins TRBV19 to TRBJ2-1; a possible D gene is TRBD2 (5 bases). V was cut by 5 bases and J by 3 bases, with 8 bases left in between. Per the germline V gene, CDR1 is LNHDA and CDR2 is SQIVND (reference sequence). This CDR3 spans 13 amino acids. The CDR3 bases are TGTGCCAGTAGTTCCGGGGTCTACAATGAGCAGTTCTTC. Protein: CASSSGVYNEQFF.

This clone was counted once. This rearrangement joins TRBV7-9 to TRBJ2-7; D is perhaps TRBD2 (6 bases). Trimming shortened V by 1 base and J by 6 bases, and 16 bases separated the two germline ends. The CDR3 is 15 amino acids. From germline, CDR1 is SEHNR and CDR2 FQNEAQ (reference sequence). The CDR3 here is CASSLVLGEASEQYF. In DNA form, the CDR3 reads TGTGCCAGCAGCTTAGTTCTAGGGGAGGCTTCCGAGCAGTACTTC. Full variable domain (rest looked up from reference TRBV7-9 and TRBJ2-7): DTGVSQNPRHKITKRGQNVTFRCDPISEHNRLYWYRQTLGQGPEFLTYFQNEAQLEKSRLLSDRFSAERPKGSFSTLEIQRTEQGDSAMYLCASSLVLGEASEQYFGPGTRLTVT.

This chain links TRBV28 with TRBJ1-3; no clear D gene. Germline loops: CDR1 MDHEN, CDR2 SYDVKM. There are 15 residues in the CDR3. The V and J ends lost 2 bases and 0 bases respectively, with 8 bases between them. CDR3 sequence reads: CASSLPSNSGNTIYF. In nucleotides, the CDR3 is TGTGCCAGCAGTTTACCCTCTAACTCTGGAAACACCATATATTTT.

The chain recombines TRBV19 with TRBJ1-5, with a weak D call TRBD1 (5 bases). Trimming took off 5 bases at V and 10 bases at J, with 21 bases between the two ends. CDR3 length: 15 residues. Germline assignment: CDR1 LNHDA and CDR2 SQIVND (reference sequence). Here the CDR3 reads CASSLVRATEVPQHF. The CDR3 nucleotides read TGTGCCAGTAGTTTGGTCAGGGCCACCGAGGTTCCCCAGCATTTT.

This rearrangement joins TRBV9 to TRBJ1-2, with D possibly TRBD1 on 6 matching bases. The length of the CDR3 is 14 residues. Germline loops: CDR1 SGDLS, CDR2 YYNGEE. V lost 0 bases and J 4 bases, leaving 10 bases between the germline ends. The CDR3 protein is CASSVEGVAYGYTF. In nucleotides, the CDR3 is TGTGCCAGCAGCGTAGAGGGGGTCGCCTATGGCTACACCTTC.

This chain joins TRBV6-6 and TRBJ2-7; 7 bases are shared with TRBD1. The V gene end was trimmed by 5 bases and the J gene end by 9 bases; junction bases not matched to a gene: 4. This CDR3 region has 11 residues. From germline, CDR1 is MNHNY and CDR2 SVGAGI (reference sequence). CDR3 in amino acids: CASSANRGQYF. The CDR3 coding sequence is TGTGCCAGCAGTGCTAACAGGGGGCAGTACTTC.

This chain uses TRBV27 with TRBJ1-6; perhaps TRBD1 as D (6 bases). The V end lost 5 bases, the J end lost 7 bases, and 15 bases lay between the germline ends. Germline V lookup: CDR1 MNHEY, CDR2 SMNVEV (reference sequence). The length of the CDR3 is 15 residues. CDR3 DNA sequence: TGTGCCAGCAGTCCTCACAGGGTCGCGAATTCACCCCTCCACTTT. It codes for CASSPHRVANSPLHF.

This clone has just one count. Here the CDR3 DNA reads TGTGCCAGTAGTTCCCAGGGGGCGGGCAATCAGCCCCAGCATTTT. As protein: CASSSQGAGNQPQHF. The genes are TRBV19 and TRBJ1-5, with TRBD1 matching 8 bases. J gave up 2 bases and V 5 bases, and 5 bases lay outside the gene matches. The CDR3 length is 15 residues. The germline CDR1 and CDR2 sequences are LNHDA and SQIVND (reference sequence).

CDR3 in DNA: TGTGCCAGCAGCCCATTGACAGCCGTCGCTATTCACTACGAGCAGTACTTC. This encodes CASSPLTAVAIHYEQYF. V is TRBV7-9 and J is TRBJ2-7; tentatively, D is TRBD1 (5 bases). Germline-derived CDR1 and CDR2 are SEHNR and FQNEAQ (reference sequence). The CDR3 totals 17 residues. V was pared by 5 bases and J by 3 bases, with 23 bases between.